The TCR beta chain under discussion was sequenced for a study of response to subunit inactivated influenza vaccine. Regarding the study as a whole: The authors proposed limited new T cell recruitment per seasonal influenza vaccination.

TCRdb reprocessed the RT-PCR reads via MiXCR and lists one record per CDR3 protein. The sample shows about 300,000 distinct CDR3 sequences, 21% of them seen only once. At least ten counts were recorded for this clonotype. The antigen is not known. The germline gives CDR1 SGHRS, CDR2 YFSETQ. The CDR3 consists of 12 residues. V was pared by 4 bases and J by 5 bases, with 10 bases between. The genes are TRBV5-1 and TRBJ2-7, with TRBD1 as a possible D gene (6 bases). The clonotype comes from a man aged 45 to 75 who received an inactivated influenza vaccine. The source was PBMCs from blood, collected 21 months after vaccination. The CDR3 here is CASSPPGDEQYF. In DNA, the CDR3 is TGCGCCAGCAGCCCGCCAGGGGACGAGCAGTACTTC. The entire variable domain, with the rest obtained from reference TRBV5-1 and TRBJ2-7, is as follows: KAGVTQTPRYLIKTRGQQVTLSCSPISGHRSVSWYQQTPGQGLQFLFEYFSETQRNKGNFPGRFSGRQFSNSRSEMNVSTLELGDSALYLCASSPPGDEQYFGPGTRLTVT.